The clone carrying this T cell receptor (beta chain) was detected only a few times. A single record per CDR3 protein comes from TCRdb applying MiXCR to the RT-PCR reads. The table records about 680,000 distinct CDR3 sequences, approximately 14% of them present only once. Unmatched junction bases numbered 11, after V lost 2 bases and J lost 2 bases. The CDR3 loop spans 17 amino acids. Germline V CDR1 and CDR2: MGHRA, YSYEKL. This receptor was taken from a female donor in good health, serving as a healthy control. The rearrangement joins TRBV4-1 to TRBJ2-5; 7 bases are shared with TRBD1. Sequenced: memory CD4+ T cells from blood. CDR3 DNA sequence: TGCGCCAGCAGCCAACGGACCCCGCGACAGGGACAAGAGACCCAGTACTTC. It yields the protein CASSQRTPRQGQETQYF.